The T cell receptor (beta chain) under discussion was sequenced for a study of vaccination and CD4 T cells after COVID-19. The study, taken as a whole, reports: Convalescent patients had a median about 88% of post-vaccine SARS-CoV-2-reactive clones that were detected only after vaccination, not before it.

As for this clonotype: Its antigen is undetermined.

CDR1 and CDR2 from the germline V gene are KGHSH and LQKENI. The V end lost 1 base, the J end lost 8 bases, and 18 bases lay between the germline ends. The CDR3 sequence is 17 residues long. Cultured CD4+ T cells had their DNA profiled by the Oncomine TCR Beta short-read assay. Genomic DNA extraction was carried out from cultured CD4+ T cells. A single record per CDR3 protein comes from TCRdb applying MiXCR to the PCR reads. The data contain roughly 15,000 distinct CDR3 sequences, roughly 50% of them singletons. Treatment here: roughly 11-day PBMC culture with coronavirus spike peptide pools or control peptides (ViraFEST assay). Antigen-specific T cells were expanded with peptide pools by ViraFEST, and TCRs were then sequenced.

Sequenced: CD4+ T cells from blood, cultured in vitro. V and J are TRBV18 and TRBJ1-6, with D perhaps TRBD1 (5 bases). This receptor was taken from a human donor who had recovered from COVID-19. The CDR3 here is CASSPRSTTGLDSPLHF. The CDR3 nucleotides read TGTGCCAGCTCACCACGATCTACTACGGGGCTGGATTCACCCCTCCACTTT.